The 8 T cell receptor beta chains reported below all come from one sample, sequenced in a study of blood T cell repertoires in COVID-19. Here immunoSEQ multiplex PCR was the method, and the copy in TCRdb shows in-frame clones only, minus some. Of some 460,000 clones listed, about 89% are singletons. Sequences were obtained from peripheral blood. These receptors were taken from a young woman with acute or convalescent COVID-19.

The sample holds one count of this clone. The CDR3 reads CASSEGSGFNYEQYF. The CDR3 DNA is TGCGCCAGCTCCGAGGGTTCCGGATTTAATTACGAGCAGTACTTC. The V and J genes are TRBV5-1 and TRBJ2-7, with a possible D match to TRBD2 (5 bases). V dropped 7 bases and J dropped 4 bases, with 21 bases sitting between them. This CDR3 contains 15 residues. CDR1 SGHRS and CDR2 YFSETQ come from the germline V gene.

The J gene is TRBJ2-3, the V gene TRBV7-2, with 9 nucleotides matching TRBD2. Per the germline V gene, CDR1 is SGHTA and CDR2 is FQGNSA. The V gene end was trimmed by 1 base and the J gene end by 3 bases; junction bases not matched to a gene: 5. The CDR3 has 16 residues. The CDR3 spells CASSLEPAGGTDTQYF. CDR3 coding DNA: TGTGCCAGCAGCTTAGAGCCAGCGGGGGGAACAGATACGCAGTATTTT.

The CDR3 DNA reads TGTGCCAGCAGTTTAACGATAAAAATACAGGGGACACCCTCGTACGAGCAGTACTTC. Its protein product is CASSLTIKIQGTPSYEQYF. The rearrangement links TRBV27 to TRBJ2-7, with 7 bases matching TRBD1. The CDR3 loop spans 19 amino acids. The germline gives CDR1 MNHEY, CDR2 SMNVEV (reference sequence). J lost 4 bases, V lost 2 bases, and 20 bases had no gene match.

This chain uses TRBV5-1 with TRBJ1-1, with D unclear. The CDR3 is 13 residues long. Per germline, CDR1 SGHRS and CDR2 YFSETQ. V was clipped by 4 bases and J by 1 base, with 8 bases between them. The DNA of the CDR3 is TGCGCCAGCAGCCAGACAACGAACACTGAAGCTTTCTTT. Its protein product is CASSQTTNTEAFF.

This chain connects TRBV23-1 to TRBJ1-1, with TRBD1 identical over 10 bases. TRBV23-1 is sorted into the ORF group, with uncertain function. V shed 2 bases, J shed 6 bases, and the junction held 18 bases outside the gene matches. The CDR3 has 19 residues. The CDR3 DNA reads TGCGCCAGCAGTCAAACCCCGGGAGGGACAGGGGCCCTATTTTCTGAAGCTTTCTTT. Its translation is CASSQTPGGTGALFSEAFF.

The rearrangement links TRBV6-6 to TRBJ1-6; no reliable D call. V was pared by 0 bases and J by 5 bases, with 5 bases between. There are 14 residues in the CDR3. The germline V gene encodes CDR1 MNHNY and CDR2 SVGAGI (reference sequence). CDR3 sequence (DNA): TGTGCCAGCAGTTACTCCCCAGATAATTCACCCCTCCACTTT. It translates to CASSYSPDNSPLHF.

J is TRBJ2-1 and V is TRBV4-1; maybe TRBD2 (6 bases). The CDR3 spans 16 residues. Germline assignment: CDR1 MGHRA and CDR2 YSYEKL. V lost 4 bases to trimming and J lost 0 bases, with 13 bases between them. CDR3 DNA sequence: TGCGCCAGCAGCCCAGGGACTTCGAGCTCCTACAATGAGCAGTTCTTC. The encoded protein is CASSPGTSSSYNEQFF.

This clone was recorded once. This chain connects TRBV5-1 to TRBJ2-3, with a weak D call TRBD2 (5 bases). Looked up from germline, CDR1 is SGHRS and CDR2 is YFSETQ. The V end lost 0 bases, the J end lost 4 bases, and 12 bases lay between the germline ends. The CDR3 covers 15 residues. In DNA form, the CDR3 reads TGCGCCAGCAGCTTGGATCCGGGGAAGGCAGATACGCAGTATTTT. This encodes CASSLDPGKADTQYF.